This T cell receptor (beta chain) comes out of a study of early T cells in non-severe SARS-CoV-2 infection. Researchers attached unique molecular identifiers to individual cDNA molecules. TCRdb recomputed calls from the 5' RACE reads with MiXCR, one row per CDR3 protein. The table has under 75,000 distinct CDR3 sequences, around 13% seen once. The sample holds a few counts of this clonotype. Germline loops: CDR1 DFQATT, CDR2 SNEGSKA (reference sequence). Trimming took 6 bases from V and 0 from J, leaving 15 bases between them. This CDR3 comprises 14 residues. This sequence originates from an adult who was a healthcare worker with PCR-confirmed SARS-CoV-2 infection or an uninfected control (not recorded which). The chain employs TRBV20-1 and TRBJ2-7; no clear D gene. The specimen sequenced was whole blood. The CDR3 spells CSAASVSFSYEQYF. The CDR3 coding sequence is TGCAGTGCCGCCTCGGTCTCCTTCTCCTACGAGCAGTACTTC.